This record looks at one T cell receptor (beta chain) sequence and its context. Its antigen is unknown. TCRdb's table, derived via immunoSEQ multiplex PCR, lists solely in-frame clones and lacks some. The table includes 6,500 to 8,500 clones, 86% detected once. These data belong to a study of PD-1 blockade in classical Hodgkin lymphoma. Time point indicated: cycle 4 day 1 (C4D1), after 5 to 7 weeks of nivolumab. Each patient's relapse followed autologous stem cell transplantation, and brentuximab vedotin exposure varied. Complete response, partial response or progressive disease constituted the best response categories observed. V dropped 4 bases and J dropped 10; count of bases not matched to a gene: 12. This CDR3 region has 16 residues. Germline CDR1 SGHRS, CDR2 YFSETQ. Study results and caveats: Relapsed/refractory patients reportedly had the lowest baseline TCR diversity, below newly diagnosed patients, who were below healthy donors.

The V gene is TRBV5-1, the J gene TRBJ1-6; 9 nucleotides line up with TRBD1. The source is a human donor with classical Hodgkin lymphoma. The sequencing used peripheral blood mononuclear cells (PBMCs), collected before the fourth cycle of nivolumab. The CDR3 coding sequence is TGCGCCAGCAGCCCGACACCGGGACAGGGTGGCTCACCCCTCCACTTT. Its translation: CASSPTPGQGGSPLHF.